This T cell receptor beta chain is drawn from a study of shared clonotypes between healthy human individuals. Study outcomes and limitations: Larger estimated richness was generally seen in naive subsets than in memory subsets. Only blood was sampled, and tissue TCR repertoires likely differ from blood ones.

The CDR3 spans 13 residues. Germline V gives CDR1 SEHNR, CDR2 FQNEAQ (reference sequence). V lost 5 bases and J 8 bases, leaving 13 bases between the germline ends. Note on this clone: Its antigen is unidentified.

CD45RO-negative CD8 cells positively selected for CCR7 made up the naive population, which excluded terminally differentiated effector memory CD45RA+ cells. Clones were sequenced by immunoSEQ multiplex PCR, and TCRdb holds only the in-frame ones, with some missing. Altogether about 2.1 million clones are present, 85% to 95% being singletons, with the ten largest covering 1.5% to 2%. What was sequenced was naive CD8+ T cells from PBMCs. The origin of this receptor is a man aged 18 to 35 in good health. Some clones in this sample may be carry-over from other donors' samples. This chain uses TRBV7-9 with TRBJ2-1; no clear D. The CDR3 sequence: CASSHDLSDEQFF. The CDR3 coding sequence is TGTGCCAGCAGCCACGACTTGAGCGATGAGCAGTTCTTC. Variable domain in full (rest from reference TRBV7-9 and TRBJ2-1): DTGVSQNPRHKITKRGQNVTFRCDPISEHNRLYWYRQTLGQGPEFLTYFQNEAQLEKSRLLSDRFSAERPKGSFSTLEIQRTEQGDSAMYLCASSHDLSDEQFFGPGTRLTVL.